The clone carrying this T cell receptor (beta chain) has ten or more counts. The target antigen is unknown. The sample belongs to a study of T cells in Graves' hyperthyroidism and ophthalmopathy. Together with thyroid ultrasound, orbital computed tomography, serum thyroxine and TRAb, clinical symptoms were used for diagnoses. An approximately 9.8 ml volume of fresh peripheral blood provided the PBMCs. General study points: The model forecast ophthalmopathy, anticipating it by a median approximately 7 months before onset.

RNA transcripts yielded amplified TCR beta CDR3 regions. The HTBI set primed first-round TCR CDR3 RT-PCR. TCRdb passed the multiplex PCR reads through MiXCR, listing each CDR3 protein once. The table shows a few hundred thousand distinct CDR3 sequences, with 12% to 15% occurring only once. CDR3 length: 13 amino acids. V shed 6 bases and J shed 2 bases, with 11 bases lying between them. The germline CDR1 and CDR2 sequences are MDHEN and SYDVKM. This TCR was sampled from a woman aged 18-29 years with Graves' hyperthyroidism. This chain connects TRBV28 to TRBJ2-7; D not certain. The material sequenced was blood. The CDR3 loop reads CASSDPPAYEQYF. CDR3 bases: TGTGCCAGCAGCGATCCACCAGCCTACGAGCAGTACTTC.